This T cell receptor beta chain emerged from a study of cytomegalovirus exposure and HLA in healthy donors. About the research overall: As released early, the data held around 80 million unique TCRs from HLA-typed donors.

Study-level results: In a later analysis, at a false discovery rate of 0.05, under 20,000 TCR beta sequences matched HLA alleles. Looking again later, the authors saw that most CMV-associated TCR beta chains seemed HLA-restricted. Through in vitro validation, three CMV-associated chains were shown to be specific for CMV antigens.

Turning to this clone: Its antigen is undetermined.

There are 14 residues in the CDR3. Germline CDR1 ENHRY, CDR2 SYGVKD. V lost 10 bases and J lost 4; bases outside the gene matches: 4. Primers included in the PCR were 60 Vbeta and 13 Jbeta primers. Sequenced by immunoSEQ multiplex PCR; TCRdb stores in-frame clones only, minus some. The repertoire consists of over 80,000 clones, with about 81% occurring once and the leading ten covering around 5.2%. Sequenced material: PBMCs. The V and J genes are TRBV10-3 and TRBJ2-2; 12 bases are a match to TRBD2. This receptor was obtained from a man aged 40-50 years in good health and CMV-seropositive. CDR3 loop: CATTGLAGTGELFF. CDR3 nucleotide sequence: TGTGCCACCACGGGACTAGCGGGCACCGGGGAGCTGTTTTTT.